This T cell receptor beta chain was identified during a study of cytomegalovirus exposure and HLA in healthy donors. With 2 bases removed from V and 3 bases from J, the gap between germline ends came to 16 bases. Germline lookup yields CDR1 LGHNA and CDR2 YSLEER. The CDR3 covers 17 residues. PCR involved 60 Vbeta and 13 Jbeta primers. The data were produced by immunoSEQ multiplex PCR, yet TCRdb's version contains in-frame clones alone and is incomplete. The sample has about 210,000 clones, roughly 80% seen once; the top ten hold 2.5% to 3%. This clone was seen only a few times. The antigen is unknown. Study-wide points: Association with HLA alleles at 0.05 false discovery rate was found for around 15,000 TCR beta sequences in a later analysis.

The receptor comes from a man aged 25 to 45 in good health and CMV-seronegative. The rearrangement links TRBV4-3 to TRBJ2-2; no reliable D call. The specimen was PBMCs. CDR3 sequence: CASSQNRIGLYTGELFF. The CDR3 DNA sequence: TGCGCCAGCAGCCAAAACCGTATTGGGCTTTACACCGGGGAGCTGTTTTTT.